These 10 T cell receptor beta chains came from one sample sequenced in a study of Ad26.COV2.S vaccination and SARS-CoV-2 variants. Clones were read by immunoSEQ multiplex PCR, and TCRdb kept only the in-frame ones, dropping some. The sample yields 350,000 to 450,000 clones, approximately 90% seen once. The treatment here: 15 to 20 received Ad26.COV2.S at low or high dose, single or two shots; five or six received placebo; per-sample allocation not given. Each sample was drawn 63 days after the first injection (of vaccine or placebo). The sample here was peripheral blood, taken in a trial of Ad26.COV2.S vaccine versus placebo. The receptor source for this set is a person between 18 and 60 years old who received the Ad26.COV2.S COVID-19 vaccine or a placebo.

V gene TRBV5-1 combines with J gene TRBJ1-5; D unresolved. The V end was cut by 4 bases, the J end by 3 bases, with 11 bases between. Germline CDR1 SGHRS, CDR2 YFSETQ. The CDR3 has 14 residues. The CDR3 DNA reads TGCGCCAGCAGCACGGACGGGTCCAATCAGCCCCAGCATTTT. Translation gives CASSTDGSNQPQHF.

The V and J genes are TRBV27 and TRBJ2-3; D is unclear. The ends were cut back, 8 bases at V and 0 bases at J, with 6 bases in the middle. The CDR3 contains 12 residues. The germline V gene encodes CDR1 MNHEY and CDR2 SMNVEV (reference sequence). The CDR3 nucleotides read TGTGCCAGCGCCTTTAGCACAGATACGCAGTATTTT. It is translated as CASAFSTDTQYF.

This chain uses TRBV30 with TRBJ2-3, with 10 bases matching TRBD1. V was pared by 8 bases and J by 2 bases, with 4 bases of the junction left unmatched. CDR1 is GTSNPN, CDR2 SVGIG, per germline (reference sequence). The CDR3 consists of 13 residues. CDR3 sequence reads: CALGTGATDTQYF. The CDR3 nucleotides are TGTGCCCTCGGGACAGGGGCCACAGATACGCAGTATTTT.

The gene calls are TRBV24-1 and TRBJ1-2; D remains unclear. In germline, CDR1 is KGHDR, CDR2 SFDVKD. This CDR3 is built from 14 residues. V lost 3 bases, J lost 8 bases, and 15 bases lay in between. CDR3 sequence reads: CATSDRTGLGGYTF. The CDR3 region has the DNA TGTGCCACCAGTGATCGGACCGGGCTAGGCGGCTACACCTTC.

This clone has more than one count but fewer than ten. The chain recombines TRBV4-2 with TRBJ2-2; D gene unclear. The CDR3 has 14 residues. The V and J ends lost 0 bases and 6 bases respectively, with 8 bases between them. From germline, CDR1 is LGHNA and CDR2 YNFKEQ. This CDR3 reads CASSQDTSPGELFF. The CDR3 nucleotides are TGTGCCAGCAGCCAAGATACCAGTCCCGGGGAGCTGTTTTTT.

The rearrangement uses TRBV2 and TRBJ1-2; TRBD1 might be the D (5 bases). Deletions cut 2 bases from V and 4 bases from J, with 14 bases between. The germline V gene encodes CDR1 SNHLY and CDR2 FYNNEI. This CDR3 spans 15 amino acids. The DNA of the CDR3 is TGTGCCAGCAGTGAAAGTCAGGGAACCCCCTATGGCTACACCTTC. This encodes CASSESQGTPYGYTF.

J is TRBJ2-1 and V is TRBV28, with 8 bases matching TRBD1. The CDR3 is 13 amino acids. The germline V gene has CDR1 MDHEN and CDR2 SYDVKM. V lost 2 bases and J lost 9; bases outside the gene matches: 3. The CDR3 bases are TGTGCCAGCAGTTTACGGACAGGGAGTGAGCAGTTCTTC. Its translation is CASSLRTGSEQFF.

The CDR3 DNA reads as TGTGCCAGCAGTTACTCTAAGTCGGGCCGGAACACCGGGGAGCTGTTTTTT. Protein sequence: CASSYSKSGRNTGELFF. The rearrangement links TRBV6-2 or TRBV6-3 to TRBJ2-2; D gene unclear. There are 17 residues in the CDR3. Between the trimmed V and J ends, which lost 0 bases and 1 base, there was a span of 12 bases. Germline-derived CDR1 and CDR2 are MNHEY and SVGEGT.

CDR3 loop: CASSGRTSGNNEQYF. DNA for the CDR3: TGTGCCAGCAGCGGACGGACTAGCGGGAATAACGAGCAGTACTTC. The rearrangement joins TRBV21-1 to TRBJ2-7; the table gives TRBD2 as D, unverified against the DNA. TRBV21-1 is a recognized pseudogene. The CDR3 extends over 15 amino acids.

The chain combines TRBV20-1 with TRBJ2-1; 8 bases are a match to TRBD2. V shed 3 bases and J 13 bases; nucleotides not matched to a gene: 5. Germline lookup yields CDR1 DFQATT and CDR2 SNEGSKA (reference sequence). This CDR3 is 11 amino acids long. For the CDR3, the DNA is TGCAGTGCTAGTAACGGGAGGGGACAGTTCTTC. This sequence encodes CSASNGRGQFF.